This entry concerns a single TCR beta chain. No antigen is known for it. The donors belonged to the approximately 120-subject validation cohort, separate from the roughly 710-subject first cohort. This record comes from a study of cytomegalovirus exposure and HLA in healthy donors. Looking at the study overall: A later analysis reported the same platform for the roughly 120 validation repertoires and the 666 first-cohort repertoires. Overall study findings and caveats: The CMV antigen specificity of a few CMV-associated chains was confirmed through in vitro analysis. Reported performance of the classifier showed diagnosis of cytomegalovirus status with high specificity and sensitivity.

Using immunoSEQ multiplex PCR, the repertoire was profiled, and TCRdb retains in-frame clones only, with some absent. This table holds some 76,000 clones, 85% to 95% found once. Germline V gene sequence: CDR1 SGHAT, CDR2 FQNNGV. The CDR3 has 17 amino acids. The V segment lost 6 bases and the J segment 9 bases; nucleotides outside the gene matches: 14. The sample comprised PBMCs. V is TRBV11-2 and J is TRBJ2-1; 13 bases fit TRBD2. This receptor was taken from a woman aged 18-29 years in good health and CMV-seronegative. The CDR3 DNA reads as TGTGCCAGCAGACCCCTCCCCCGACTAGCGGGAGGTTTTGAGCAGTTCTTC. This codes for CASRPLPRLAGGFEQFF.